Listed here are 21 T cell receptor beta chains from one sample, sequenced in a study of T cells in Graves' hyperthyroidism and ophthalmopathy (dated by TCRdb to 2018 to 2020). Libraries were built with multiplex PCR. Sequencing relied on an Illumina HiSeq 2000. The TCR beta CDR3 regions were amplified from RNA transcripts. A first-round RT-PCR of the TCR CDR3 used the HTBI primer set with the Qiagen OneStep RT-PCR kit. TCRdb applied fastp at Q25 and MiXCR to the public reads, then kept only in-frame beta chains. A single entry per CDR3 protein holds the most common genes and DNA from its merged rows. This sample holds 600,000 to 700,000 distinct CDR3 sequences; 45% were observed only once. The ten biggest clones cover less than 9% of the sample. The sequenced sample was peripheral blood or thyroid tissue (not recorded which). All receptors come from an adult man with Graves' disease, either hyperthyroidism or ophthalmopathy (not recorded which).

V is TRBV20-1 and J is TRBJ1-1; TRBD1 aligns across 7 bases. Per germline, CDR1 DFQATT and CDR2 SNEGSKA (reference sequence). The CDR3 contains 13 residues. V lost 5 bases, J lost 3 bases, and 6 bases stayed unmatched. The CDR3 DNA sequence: TGCAGTGCTGGTACAGGGGATTACACTGAAGCTTTCTTT. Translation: CSAGTGDYTEAFF.

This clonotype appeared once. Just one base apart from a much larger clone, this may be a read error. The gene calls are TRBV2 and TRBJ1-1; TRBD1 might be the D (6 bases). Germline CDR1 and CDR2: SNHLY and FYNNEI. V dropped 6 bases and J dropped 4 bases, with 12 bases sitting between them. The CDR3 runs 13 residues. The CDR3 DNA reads TGTGCCAGCAGATGGACAGAGGGCACTGAAGCTTTCTTT. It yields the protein CASRWTEGTEAFF. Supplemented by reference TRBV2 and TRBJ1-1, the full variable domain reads EPEVTQTPSHQVTQMGQEVILRCVPISNHLYFYWYRQILGQKVEFLVSFYNNEISEKSEIFDDQFSVERPDGSNFTLKIRSTKLEDSAMYFCASRWTEGTEAFFGQGTRLTVV.

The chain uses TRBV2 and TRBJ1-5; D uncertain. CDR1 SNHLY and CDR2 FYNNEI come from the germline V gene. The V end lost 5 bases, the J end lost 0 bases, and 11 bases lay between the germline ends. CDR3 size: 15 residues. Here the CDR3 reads CASSFLSNSNQPQHF. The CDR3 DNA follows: TGTGCCAGCAGTTTCCTCTCCAATAGCAATCAGCCCCAGCATTTT.

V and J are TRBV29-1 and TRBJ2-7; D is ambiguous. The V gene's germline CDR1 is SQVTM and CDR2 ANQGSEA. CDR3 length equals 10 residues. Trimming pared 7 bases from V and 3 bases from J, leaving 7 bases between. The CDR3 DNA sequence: TGCAGCGACGACATCTACGAGCAGTACTTC. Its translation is CSDDIYEQYF.

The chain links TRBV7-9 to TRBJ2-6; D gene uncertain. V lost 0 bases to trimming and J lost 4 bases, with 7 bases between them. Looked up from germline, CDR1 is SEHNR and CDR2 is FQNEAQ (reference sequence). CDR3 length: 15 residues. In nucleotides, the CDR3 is TGTGCCAGCAGCTTAGCAAAGACAGGGGCCAACGTCCTGACTTTC. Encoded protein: CASSLAKTGANVLTF.

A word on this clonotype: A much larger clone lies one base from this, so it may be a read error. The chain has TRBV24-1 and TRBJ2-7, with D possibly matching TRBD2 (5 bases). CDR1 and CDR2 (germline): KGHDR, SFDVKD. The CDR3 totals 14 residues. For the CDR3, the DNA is TGTGCCACCAGTGATCCCGGGATTTCCTACGAGCAGCACTTC. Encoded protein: CATSDPGISYEQHF.

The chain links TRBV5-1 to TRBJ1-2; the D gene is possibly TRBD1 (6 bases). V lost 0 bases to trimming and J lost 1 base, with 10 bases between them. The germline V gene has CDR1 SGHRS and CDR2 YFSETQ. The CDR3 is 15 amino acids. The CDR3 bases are TGCGCCAGCAGCTTGGAGGGGGACTATAACTATGGCTACACCTTC. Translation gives CASSLEGDYNYGYTF.

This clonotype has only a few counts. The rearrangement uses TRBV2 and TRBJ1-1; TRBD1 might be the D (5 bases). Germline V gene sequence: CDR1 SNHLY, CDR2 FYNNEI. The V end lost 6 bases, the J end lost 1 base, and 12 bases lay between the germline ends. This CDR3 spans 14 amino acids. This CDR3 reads CASRIRVSNTEAFF. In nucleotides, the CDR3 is TGTGCCAGCAGAATCAGGGTCTCGAACACTGAAGCTTTCTTT.

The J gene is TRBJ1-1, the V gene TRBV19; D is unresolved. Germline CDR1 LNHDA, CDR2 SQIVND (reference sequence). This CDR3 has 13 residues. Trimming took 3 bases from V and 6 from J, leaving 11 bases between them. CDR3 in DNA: TGTGCCAGTAGTATCGGGCGGGATTCTGAAGCTTTCTTT. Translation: CASSIGRDSEAFF.

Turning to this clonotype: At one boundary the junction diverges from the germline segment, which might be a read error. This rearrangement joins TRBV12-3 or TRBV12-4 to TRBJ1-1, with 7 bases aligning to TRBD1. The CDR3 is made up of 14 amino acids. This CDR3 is CASTIGTVNTETFF. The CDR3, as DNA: TGTGCCAGCACCATAGGGACAGTTAACACTGAAACTTTCTTT.

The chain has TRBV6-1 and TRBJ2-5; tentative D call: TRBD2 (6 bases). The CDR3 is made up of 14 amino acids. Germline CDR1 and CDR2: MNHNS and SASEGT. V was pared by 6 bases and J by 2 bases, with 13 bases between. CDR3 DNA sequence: TGTGCCAGCAGGGGGTATAGCGGACAAGAGACCCAGTACTTC. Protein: CASRGYSGQETQYF.

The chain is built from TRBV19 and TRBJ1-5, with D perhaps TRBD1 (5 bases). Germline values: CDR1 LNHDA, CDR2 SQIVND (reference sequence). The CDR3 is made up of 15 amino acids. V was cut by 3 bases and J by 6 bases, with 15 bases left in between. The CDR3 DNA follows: TGTGCCAGTAGTATGGGGCCATCTCGTGTTCAGCCCCAGCATTTT. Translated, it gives CASSMGPSRVQPQHF.

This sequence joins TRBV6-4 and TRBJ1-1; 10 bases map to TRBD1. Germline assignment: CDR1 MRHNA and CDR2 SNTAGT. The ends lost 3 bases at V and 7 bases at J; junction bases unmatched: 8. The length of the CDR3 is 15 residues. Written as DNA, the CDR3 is TGTGCCAGCAGTGAGATTCGACAGGGGGCGCGTGAAGCTTTCTTT. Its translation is CASSEIRQGAREAFF.

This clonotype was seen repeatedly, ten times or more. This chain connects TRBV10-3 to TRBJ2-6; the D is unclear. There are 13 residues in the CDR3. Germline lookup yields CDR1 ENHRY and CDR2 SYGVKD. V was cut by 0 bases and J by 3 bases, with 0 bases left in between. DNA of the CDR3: TGTGCCATCAGTGAGTCTGGGGCCAACGTCCTGACTTTC. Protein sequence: CAISESGANVLTF.

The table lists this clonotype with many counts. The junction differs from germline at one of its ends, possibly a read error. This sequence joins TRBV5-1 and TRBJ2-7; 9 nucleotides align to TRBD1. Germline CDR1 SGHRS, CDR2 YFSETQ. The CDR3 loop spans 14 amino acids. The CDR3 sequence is CASSSGQGSYEQYF. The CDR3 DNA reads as TGTGCCAGCAGCTCCGGACAGGGGTCCTACGAGCAGTACTTC. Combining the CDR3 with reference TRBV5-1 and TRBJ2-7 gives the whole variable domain KAGVTQTPRYLIKTRGQQVTLSCSPISGHRSVSWYQQTPGQGLQFLFEYFSETQRNKGNFPGRFSGRQFSNSRSEMNVSTLELGDSALYLCASSSGQGSYEQYFGPGTRLTVT.

The CDR3 loop is CSVETPLRPTEAFF. The CDR3 DNA sequence: TGCAGCGTTGAGACCCCCCTCAGGCCCACTGAAGCTTTCTTT. The V gene is TRBV29-1, the J gene TRBJ1-1; unclear D gene. The CDR3 has 14 amino acids. Germline values: CDR1 SQVTM, CDR2 ANQGSEA. V lost 3 bases and J lost 4, with 15 bases in between.

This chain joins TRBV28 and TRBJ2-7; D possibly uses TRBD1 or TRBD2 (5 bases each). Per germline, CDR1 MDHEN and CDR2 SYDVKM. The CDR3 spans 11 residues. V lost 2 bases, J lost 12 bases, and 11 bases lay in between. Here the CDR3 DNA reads TGTGCCAGCAGTTTACGGGGACGGTGGTACTTC. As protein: CASSLRGRWYF.

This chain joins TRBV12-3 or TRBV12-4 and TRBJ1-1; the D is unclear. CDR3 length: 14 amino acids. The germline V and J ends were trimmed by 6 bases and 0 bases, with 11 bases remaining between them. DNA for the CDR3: TGTGCCAGCAGCTCGACATTTATGAACACTGAAGCTTTCTTT. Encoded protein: CASSSTFMNTEAFF.

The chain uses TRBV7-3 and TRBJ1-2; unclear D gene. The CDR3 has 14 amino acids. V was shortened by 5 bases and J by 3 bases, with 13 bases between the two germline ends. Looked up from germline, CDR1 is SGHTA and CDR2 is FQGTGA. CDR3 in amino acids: CASSAIGIYYGYTF. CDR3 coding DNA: TGTGCCAGCAGCGCTATCGGGATATACTATGGCTACACCTTC.

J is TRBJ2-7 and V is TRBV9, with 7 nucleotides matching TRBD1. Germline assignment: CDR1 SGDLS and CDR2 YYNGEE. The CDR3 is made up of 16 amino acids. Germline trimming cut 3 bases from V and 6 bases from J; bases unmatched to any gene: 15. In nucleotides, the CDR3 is TGTGCCAGCAGCGCCCTAGACAGGGACGTCGGCGGCGAGCAGTACTTC. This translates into CASSALDRDVGGEQYF.

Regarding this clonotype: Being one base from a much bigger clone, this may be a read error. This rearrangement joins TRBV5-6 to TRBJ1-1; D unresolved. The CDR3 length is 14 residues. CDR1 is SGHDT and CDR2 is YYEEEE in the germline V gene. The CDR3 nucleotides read TGTGCCAGCAGCCTAGGTTTTGGGAACACTGGAGCTTTCTTT. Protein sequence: CASSLGFGNTGAFF.